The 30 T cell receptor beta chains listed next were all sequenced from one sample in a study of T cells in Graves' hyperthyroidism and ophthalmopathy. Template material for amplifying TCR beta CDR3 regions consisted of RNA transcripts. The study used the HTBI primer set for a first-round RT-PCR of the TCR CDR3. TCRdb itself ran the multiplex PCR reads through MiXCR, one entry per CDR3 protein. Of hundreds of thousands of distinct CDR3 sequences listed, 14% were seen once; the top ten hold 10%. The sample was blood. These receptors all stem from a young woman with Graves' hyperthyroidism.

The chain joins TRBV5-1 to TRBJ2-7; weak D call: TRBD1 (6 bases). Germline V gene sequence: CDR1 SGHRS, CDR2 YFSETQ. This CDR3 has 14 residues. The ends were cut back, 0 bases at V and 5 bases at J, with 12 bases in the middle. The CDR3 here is CASSLGVQGHEQYF. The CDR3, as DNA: TGCGCCAGCAGCTTGGGGGTACAGGGCCACGAGCAGTACTTC.

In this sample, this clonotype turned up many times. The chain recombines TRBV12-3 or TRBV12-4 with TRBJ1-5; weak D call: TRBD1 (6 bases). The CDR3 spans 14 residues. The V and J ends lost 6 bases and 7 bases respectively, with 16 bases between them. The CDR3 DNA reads TGTGCCAGCAGCCTACAGGGTCCGGGGCAGCCCCAGCATTTT. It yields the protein CASSLQGPGQPQHF.

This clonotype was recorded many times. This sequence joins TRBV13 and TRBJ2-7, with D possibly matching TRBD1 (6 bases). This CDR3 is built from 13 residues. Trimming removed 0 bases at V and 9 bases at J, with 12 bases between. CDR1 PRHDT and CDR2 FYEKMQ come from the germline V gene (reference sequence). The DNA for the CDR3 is TGTGCCAGCAGCTTAGGCCAAGGGGGATGGCAGTACTTC. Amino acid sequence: CASSLGQGGWQYF.

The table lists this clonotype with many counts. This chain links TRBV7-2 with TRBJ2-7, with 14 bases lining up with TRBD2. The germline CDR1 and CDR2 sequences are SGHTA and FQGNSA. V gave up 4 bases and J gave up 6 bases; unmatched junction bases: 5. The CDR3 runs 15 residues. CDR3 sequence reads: CASSSGLAGGSEQYF. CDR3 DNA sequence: TGTGCCAGCAGCTCCGGACTAGCGGGAGGTAGCGAGCAGTACTTC.

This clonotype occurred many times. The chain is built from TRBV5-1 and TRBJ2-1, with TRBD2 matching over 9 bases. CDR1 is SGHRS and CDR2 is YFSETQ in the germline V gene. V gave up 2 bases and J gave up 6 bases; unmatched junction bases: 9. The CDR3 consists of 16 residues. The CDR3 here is CASSLTVAGVVNEQFF. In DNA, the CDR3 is TGCGCCAGCAGCTTAACCGTAGCGGGAGTCGTCAATGAGCAGTTCTTC.

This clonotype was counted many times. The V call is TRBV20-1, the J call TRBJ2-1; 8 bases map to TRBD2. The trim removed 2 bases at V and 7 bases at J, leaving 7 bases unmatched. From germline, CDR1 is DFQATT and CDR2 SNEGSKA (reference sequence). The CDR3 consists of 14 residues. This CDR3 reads CSARSSGPINEQFF. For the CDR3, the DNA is TGCAGTGCTAGATCTAGCGGGCCTATTAATGAGCAGTTCTTC.

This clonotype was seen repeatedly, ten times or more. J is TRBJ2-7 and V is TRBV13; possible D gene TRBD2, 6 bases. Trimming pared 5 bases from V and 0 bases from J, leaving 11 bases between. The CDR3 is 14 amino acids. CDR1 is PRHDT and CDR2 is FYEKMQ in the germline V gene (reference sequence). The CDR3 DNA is TGTGCCAGCAGCCCGCGGGGTTTCTCCTACGAGCAGTACTTC. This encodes CASSPRGFSYEQYF.

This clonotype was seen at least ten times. The CDR3 reads CASTGRGLGGYTF. The CDR3 region has the DNA TGTGCCAGCACCGGGAGGGGCTTGGGTGGCTACACCTTC. The chain has TRBV2 and TRBJ1-2; D may be TRBD1 (5 bases). V was cut by 7 bases and J by 7 bases, with 16 bases left in between. The CDR3 runs to 13 residues. The germline V gene has CDR1 SNHLY and CDR2 FYNNEI.

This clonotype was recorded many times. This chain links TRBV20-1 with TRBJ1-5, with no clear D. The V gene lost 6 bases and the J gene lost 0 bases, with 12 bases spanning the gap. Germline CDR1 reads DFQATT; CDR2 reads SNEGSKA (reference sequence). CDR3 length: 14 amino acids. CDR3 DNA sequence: TGCAGTGCAAACCGGGCCGATAGCAATCAGCCCCAGCATTTT. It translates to CSANRADSNQPQHF.

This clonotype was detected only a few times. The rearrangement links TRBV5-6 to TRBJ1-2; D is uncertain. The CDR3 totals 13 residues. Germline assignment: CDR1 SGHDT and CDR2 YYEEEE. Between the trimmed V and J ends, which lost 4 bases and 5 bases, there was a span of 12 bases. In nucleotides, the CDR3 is TGTGCCAGCAGCGTGGGAGCGGGGTATGGCTACACCTTC. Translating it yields CASSVGAGYGYTF. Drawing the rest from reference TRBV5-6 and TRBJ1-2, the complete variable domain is DAGVTQSPTHLIKTRGQQVTLRCSPKSGHDTVSWYQQALGQGPQFIFQYYEEEERQRGNFPDRFSGHQFPNYSSELNVNALLLGDSALYLCASSVGAGYGYTFGSGTRLTVV.

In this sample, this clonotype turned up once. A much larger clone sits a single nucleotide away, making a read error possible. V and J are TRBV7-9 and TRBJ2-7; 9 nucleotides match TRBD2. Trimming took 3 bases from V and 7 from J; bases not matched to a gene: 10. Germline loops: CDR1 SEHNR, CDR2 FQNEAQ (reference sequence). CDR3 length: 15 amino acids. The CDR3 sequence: CASSFRREGPVEQYF. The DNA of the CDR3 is TGTGCCAGCAGCTTTCGGCGGGAGGGCCCGGTTGAGCAGTACTTC.

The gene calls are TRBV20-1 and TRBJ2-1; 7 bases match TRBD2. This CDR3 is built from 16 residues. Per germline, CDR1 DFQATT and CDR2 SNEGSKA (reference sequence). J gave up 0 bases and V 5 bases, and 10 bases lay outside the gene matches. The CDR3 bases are TGCAGTGCTGAGCCCCTAGGCGGGGGCTCCTACAATGAGCAGTTCTTC. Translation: CSAEPLGGGSYNEQFF.

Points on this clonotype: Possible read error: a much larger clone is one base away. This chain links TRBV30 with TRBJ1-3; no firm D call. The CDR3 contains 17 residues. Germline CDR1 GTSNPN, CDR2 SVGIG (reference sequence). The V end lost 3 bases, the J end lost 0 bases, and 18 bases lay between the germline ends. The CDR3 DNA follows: TGTGCCTGGAGCCCCCTAGCAAGTATGAGCTCTGGAAACACCATATATTTT. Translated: CAWSPLASMSSGNTIYF.

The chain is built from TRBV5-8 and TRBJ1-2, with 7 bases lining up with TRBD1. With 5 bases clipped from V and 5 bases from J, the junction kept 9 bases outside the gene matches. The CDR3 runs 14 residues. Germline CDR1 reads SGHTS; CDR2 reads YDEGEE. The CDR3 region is CASREIQGRYGYTF. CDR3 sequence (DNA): TGTGCCAGCAGAGAGATACAGGGGAGATATGGCTACACCTTC.

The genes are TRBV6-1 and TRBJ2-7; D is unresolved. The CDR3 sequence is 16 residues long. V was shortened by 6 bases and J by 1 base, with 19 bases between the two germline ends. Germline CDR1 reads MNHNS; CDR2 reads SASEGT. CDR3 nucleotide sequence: TGTGCCAGCAGCCTAAACCCGCCTAGTCGGTCCTACGAGCAGTACTTC. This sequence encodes CASSLNPPSRSYEQYF.

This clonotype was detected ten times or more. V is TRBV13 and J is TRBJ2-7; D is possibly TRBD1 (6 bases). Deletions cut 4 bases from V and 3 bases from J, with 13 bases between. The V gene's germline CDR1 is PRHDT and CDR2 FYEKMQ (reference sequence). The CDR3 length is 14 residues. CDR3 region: CASSSPRDNYEQYF. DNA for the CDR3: TGTGCCAGCAGCTCCCCCCGGGACAACTACGAGCAGTACTTC.

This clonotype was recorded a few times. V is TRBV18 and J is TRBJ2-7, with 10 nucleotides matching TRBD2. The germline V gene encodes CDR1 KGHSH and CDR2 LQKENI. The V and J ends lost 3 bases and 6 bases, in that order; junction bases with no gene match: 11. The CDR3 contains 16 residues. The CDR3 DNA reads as TGTGCCAGCTCACCGCTAGCGGGAGCCCTTACCGGCGAGCAGTACTTC. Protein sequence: CASSPLAGALTGEQYF.

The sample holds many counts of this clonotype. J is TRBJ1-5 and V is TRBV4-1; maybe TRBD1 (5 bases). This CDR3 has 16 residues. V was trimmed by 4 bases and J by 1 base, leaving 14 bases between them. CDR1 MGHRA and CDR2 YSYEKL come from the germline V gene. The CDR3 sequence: CASSPGKGESNQPQHF. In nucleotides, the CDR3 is TGCGCCAGCAGCCCTGGCAAAGGGGAGAGCAATCAGCCCCAGCATTTT.

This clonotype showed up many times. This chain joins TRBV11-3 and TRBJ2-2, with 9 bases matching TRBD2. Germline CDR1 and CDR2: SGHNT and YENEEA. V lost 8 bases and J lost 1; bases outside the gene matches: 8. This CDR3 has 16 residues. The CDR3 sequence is CASAGTSTLNTGELFF. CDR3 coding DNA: TGTGCCAGCGCCGGGACTAGCACCTTGAACACCGGGGAGCTGTTTTTT.

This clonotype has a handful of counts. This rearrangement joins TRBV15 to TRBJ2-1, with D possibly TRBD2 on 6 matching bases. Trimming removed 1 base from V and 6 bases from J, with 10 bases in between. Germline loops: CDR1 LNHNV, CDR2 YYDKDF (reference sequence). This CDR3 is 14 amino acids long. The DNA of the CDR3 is TGTGCCACCAGCAGAGGATCTAGCGTCAATGAGCAGTTCTTC. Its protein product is CATSRGSSVNEQFF.

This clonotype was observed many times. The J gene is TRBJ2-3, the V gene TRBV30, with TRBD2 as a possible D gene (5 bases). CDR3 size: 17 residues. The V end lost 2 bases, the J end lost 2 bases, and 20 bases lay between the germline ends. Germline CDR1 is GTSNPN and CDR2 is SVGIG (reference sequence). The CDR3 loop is CAWSTTRDRSTTDTQYF. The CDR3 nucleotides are TGTGCCTGGAGTACCACACGGGATCGGTCGACCACAGATACGCAGTATTTT. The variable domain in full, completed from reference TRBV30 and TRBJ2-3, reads SQTIHQWPATLVQPVGSPLSLECTVEGTSNPNLYWYRQAAGRGLQLLFYSVGIGQISSEVPQNLSASRPQDRQFILSSKKLLLSDSGFYLCAWSTTRDRSTTDTQYFGPGTRLTVL.

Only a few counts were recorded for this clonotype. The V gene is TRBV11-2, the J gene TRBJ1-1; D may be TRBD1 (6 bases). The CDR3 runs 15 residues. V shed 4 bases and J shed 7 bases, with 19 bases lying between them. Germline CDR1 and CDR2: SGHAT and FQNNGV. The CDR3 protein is CASSSIRDIPFEAFF. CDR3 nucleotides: TGTGCCAGCAGCTCGATCCGGGACATACCGTTTGAAGCTTTCTTT.

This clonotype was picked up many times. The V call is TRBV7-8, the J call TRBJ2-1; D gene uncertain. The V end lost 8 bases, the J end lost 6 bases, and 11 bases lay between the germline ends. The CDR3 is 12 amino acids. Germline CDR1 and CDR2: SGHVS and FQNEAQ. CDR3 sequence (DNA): TGTGCCAGCTCACCATCAGGCAATGAGCAGTTCTTC. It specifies CASSPSGNEQFF.

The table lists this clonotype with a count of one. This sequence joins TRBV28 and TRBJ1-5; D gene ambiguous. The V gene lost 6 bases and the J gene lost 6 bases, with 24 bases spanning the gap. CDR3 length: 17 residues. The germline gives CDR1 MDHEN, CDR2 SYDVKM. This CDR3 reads CASSLNDAGKRFQPQHF. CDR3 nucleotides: TGTGCCAGCAGCTTGAATGATGCTGGGAAACGATTTCAGCCCCAGCATTTT.

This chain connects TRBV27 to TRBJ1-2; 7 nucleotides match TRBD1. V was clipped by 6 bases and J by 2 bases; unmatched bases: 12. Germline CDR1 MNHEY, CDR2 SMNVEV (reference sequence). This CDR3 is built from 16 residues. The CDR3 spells CASSDISTGMNYGYTF. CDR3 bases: TGTGCCAGCAGCGACATCTCGACAGGGATGAACTATGGCTACACCTTC.

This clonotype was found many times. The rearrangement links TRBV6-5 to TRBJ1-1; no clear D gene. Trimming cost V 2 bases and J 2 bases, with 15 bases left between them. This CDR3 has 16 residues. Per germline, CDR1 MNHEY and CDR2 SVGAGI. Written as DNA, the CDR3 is TGTGCCAGCAGTTACGGTGTCGGGTCCTTCAACACTGAAGCTTTCTTT. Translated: CASSYGVGSFNTEAFF.

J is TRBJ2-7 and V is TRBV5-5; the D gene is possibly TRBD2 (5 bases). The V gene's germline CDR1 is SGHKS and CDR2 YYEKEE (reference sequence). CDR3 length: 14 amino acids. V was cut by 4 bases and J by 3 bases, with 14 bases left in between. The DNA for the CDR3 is TGTGCCAGCAGCCCTGGTCCGGGGAACTACGAGCAGTACTTC. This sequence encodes CASSPGPGNYEQYF.

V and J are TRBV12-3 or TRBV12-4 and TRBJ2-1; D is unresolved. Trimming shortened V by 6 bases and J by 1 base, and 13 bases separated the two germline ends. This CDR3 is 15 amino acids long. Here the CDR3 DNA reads TGTGCCAGCAGCTACCTGACACGTTCCTACAATGAGCAGTTCTTC. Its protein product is CASSYLTRSYNEQFF.

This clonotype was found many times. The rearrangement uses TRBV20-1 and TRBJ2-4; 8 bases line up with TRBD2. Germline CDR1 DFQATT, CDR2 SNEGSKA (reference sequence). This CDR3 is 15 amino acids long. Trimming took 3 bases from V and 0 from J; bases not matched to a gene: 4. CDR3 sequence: CSASLAGIAKNIQYF. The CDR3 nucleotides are TGCAGTGCTAGTCTAGCGGGTATAGCCAAAAACATTCAGTACTTC.

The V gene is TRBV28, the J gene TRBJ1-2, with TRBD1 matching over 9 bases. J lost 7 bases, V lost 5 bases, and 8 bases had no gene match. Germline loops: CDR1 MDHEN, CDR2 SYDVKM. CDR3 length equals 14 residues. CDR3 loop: CASSTSGQGSGYTF. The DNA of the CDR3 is TGTGCCAGCAGTACCTCGGGACAGGGAAGTGGCTACACCTTC.